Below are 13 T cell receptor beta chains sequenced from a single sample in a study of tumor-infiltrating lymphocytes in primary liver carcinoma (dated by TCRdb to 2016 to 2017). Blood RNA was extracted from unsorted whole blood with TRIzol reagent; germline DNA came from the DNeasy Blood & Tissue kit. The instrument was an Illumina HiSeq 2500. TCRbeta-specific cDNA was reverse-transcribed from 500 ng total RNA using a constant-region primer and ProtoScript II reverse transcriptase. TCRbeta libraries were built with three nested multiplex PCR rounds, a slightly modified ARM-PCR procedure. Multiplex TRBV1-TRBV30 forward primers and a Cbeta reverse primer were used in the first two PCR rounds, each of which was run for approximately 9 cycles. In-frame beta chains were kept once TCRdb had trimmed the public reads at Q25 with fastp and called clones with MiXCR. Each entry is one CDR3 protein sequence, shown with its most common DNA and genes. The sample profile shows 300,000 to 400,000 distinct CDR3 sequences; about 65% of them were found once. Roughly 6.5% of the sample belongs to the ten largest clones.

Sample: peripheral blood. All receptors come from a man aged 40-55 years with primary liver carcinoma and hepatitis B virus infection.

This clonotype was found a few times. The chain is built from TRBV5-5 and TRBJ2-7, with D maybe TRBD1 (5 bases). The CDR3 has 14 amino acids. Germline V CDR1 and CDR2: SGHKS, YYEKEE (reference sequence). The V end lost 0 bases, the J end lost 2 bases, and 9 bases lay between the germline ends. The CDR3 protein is CASSLEQVTYEQYF. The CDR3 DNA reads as TGTGCCAGCAGCTTGGAACAGGTAACCTACGAGCAGTACTTC.

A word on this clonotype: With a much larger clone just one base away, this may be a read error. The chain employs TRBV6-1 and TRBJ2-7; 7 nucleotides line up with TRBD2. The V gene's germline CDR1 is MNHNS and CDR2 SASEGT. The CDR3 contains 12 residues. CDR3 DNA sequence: TGTGACAGCCTTAAGCGGGGCTACGAGCAGTACTTC. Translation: CDSLKRGYEQYF.

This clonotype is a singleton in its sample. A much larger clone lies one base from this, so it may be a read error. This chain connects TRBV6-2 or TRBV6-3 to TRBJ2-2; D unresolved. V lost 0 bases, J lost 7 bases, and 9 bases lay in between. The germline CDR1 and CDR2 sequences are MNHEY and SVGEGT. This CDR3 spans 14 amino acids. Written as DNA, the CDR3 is TGTGCCAGCAGTTACTCTACATACAACGGGGAGCTGTTTTTT. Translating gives CASSYSTYNGELFF.

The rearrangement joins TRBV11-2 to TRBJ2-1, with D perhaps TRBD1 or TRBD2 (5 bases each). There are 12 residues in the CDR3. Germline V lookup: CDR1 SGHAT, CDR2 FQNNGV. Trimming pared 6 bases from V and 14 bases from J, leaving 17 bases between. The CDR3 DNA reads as TGTGCCAGCAGGTCACGTGACAGCGGAAAGTTCTTC. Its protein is CASRSRDSGKFF.

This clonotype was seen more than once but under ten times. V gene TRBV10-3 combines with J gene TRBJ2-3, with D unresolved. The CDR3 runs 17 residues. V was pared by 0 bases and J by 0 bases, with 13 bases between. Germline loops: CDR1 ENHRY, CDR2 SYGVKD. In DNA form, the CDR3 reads TGTGCCATCAGTGAGTCGGAGAAGGGATCTAGCACAGATACGCAGTATTTT. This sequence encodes CAISESEKGSSTDTQYF.

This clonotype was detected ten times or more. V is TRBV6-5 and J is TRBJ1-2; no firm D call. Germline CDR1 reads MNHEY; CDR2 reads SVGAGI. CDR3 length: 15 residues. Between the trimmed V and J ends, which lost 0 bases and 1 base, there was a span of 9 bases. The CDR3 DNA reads TGTGCCAGCAGTTACTCTTCGTCGGGTAACTATGGCTACACCTTC. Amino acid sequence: CASSYSSSGNYGYTF.

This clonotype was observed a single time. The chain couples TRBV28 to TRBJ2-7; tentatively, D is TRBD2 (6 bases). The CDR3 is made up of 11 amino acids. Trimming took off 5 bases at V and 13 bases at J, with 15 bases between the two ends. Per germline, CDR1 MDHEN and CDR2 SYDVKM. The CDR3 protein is CASSATRREYF. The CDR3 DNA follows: TGTGCCAGCAGTGCTACCCGGAGGGAATACTTC.

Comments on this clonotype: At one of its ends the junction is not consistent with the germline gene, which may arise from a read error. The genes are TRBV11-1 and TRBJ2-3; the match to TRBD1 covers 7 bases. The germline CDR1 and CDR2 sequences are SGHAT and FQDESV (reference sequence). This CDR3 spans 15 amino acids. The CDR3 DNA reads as TGTGCCAGCAGCCTAGGGACAGCCCCCACATATACGCCGTATTTT. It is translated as CASSLGTAPTYTPYF.

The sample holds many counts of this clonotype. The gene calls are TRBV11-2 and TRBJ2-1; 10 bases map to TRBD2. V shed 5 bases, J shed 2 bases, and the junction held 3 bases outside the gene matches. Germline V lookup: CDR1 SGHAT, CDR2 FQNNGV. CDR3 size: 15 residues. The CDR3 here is CASSKGLAAYNEQFF. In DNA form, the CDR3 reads TGTGCCAGCAGCAAAGGACTAGCGGCCTACAATGAGCAGTTCTTC.

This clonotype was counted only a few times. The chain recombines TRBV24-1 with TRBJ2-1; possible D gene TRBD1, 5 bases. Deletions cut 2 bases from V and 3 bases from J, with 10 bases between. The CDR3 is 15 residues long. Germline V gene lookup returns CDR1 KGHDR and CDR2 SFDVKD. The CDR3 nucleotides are TGTGCCACCAGTGATTCGACAGTCTTCTACAATGAGCAGTTCTTC. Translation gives CATSDSTVFYNEQFF.

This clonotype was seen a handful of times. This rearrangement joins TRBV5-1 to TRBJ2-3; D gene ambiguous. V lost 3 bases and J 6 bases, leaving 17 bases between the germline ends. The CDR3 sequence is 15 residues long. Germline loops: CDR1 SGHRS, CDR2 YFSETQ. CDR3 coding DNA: TGCGCCAGCAGCTACGGGCCCAACGTCGAGGATACGCAGTATTTT. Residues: CASSYGPNVEDTQYF.

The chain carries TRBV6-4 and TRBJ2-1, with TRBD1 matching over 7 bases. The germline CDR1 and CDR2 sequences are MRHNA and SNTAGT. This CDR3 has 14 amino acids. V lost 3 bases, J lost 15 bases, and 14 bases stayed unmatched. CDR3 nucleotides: TGTGCCAGCAGTGAGTCAGGGACAGCCAATGGGGTGTTCTTC. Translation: CASSESGTANGVFF.

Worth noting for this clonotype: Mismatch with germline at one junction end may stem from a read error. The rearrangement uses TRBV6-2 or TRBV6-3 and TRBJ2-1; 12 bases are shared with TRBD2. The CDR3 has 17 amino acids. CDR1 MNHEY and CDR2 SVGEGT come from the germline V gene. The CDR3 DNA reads TGTGCCAGCAATTACCCGACTAGCGGGAGTGATCTCGACGAGCAGTTCTTC. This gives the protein CASNYPTSGSDLDEQFF.